A single count supports the clone carrying this TCR beta chain. The data were obtained in a study of blood T cell repertoires in COVID-19. Trimming took 5 bases from V and 0 from J; bases not matched to a gene: 6. The length of the CDR3 is 17 residues. Per germline, CDR1 MNHEY and CDR2 SMNVEV (reference sequence). This table comes from immunoSEQ multiplex PCR, and its TCRdb copy is limited to in-frame clones, with some not included. The sample shows about 180,000 clones, around 88% of them seen only once. V and J are TRBV27 and TRBJ2-7; 14 nucleotides align to TRBD2. The sequence came from a woman between 25 and 40 years old who had recovered from COVID-19. Input material: PBMCs or T cells enriched from blood (not recorded which). CDR3 sequence: CASSPRLAGGSSYEQYF. In DNA form, the CDR3 reads TGTGCCAGCAGTCCAAGACTAGCGGGAGGGAGCTCCTACGAGCAGTACTTC.